What follows are 19 T cell receptor beta chains derived from one specimen sequenced in a study of cytomegalovirus exposure and HLA in healthy donors. Primers for the PCR totalled 60 Vbeta and 13 Jbeta. Clones were sequenced by immunoSEQ multiplex PCR, and TCRdb holds only the in-frame ones, with some missing. The top ten hold about 2% of the sample, which has over 85,000 clones, about 80% seen once. Material for sequencing was PBMCs. The receptors shown here come from a man aged 40-49 years in good health and CMV-seronegative.

This clone has a handful of counts. The chain links TRBV7-9 to TRBJ2-5; D perhaps matches TRBD1 (9 bases). The CDR3 runs to 18 residues. Trimming left V 5 bases short and J 4 bases short, with 26 bases between. Germline CDR1 SEHNR, CDR2 FQNEAQ (reference sequence). CDR3 in DNA: TGTGCCAGCAGCCAACAGGGGGCGTCTAGCGGGCCGAGAGAGACCCAGTACTTC. This sequence encodes CASSQQGASSGPRETQYF.

The rearrangement joins TRBV5-5 to TRBJ1-5; 7 bases map to TRBD1. The CDR3 covers 19 residues. The junction had 19 bases not matched to a gene; V was cut back by 3 bases and J by 4 bases. Per the germline V gene, CDR1 is SGHKS and CDR2 is YYEKEE (reference sequence). CDR3 loop: CASSSGRQGVVDWNQPQHF. CDR3 DNA sequence: TGTGCCAGCAGCTCTGGGAGGCAGGGGGTGGTCGATTGGAATCAGCCCCAGCATTTT. Full variable domain (rest looked up from reference TRBV5-5 and TRBJ1-5): DAGVTQSPTHLIKTRGQQVTLRCSPISGHKSVSWYQQVLGQGPQFIFQYYEKEERGRGNFPDRFSARQFPNYSSELNVNALLLGDSALYLCASSSGRQGVVDWNQPQHFGDGTRLSIL.

The V and J genes are TRBV19 and TRBJ2-3, with D uncertain. Germline CDR1 and CDR2: LNHDA and SQIVND (reference sequence). Trimming took 3 bases from V and 1 from J, leaving 11 bases between them. This CDR3 comprises 15 residues. The CDR3 DNA sequence: TGTGCCAGTAGTATGGGCTTGTGGGGCACAGATACGCAGTATTTT. It translates to CASSMGLWGTDTQYF.

This clone was recorded a few times. V gene TRBV5-1 combines with J gene TRBJ1-3, with D uncertain. The germline V gene encodes CDR1 SGHRS and CDR2 YFSETQ. This CDR3 has 14 residues. Trimming took off 1 base at V and 0 bases at J, with 5 bases between the two ends. CDR3 sequence: CASSLTVSGNTIYF. CDR3 nucleotides: TGCGCCAGCAGCTTGACGGTCTCTGGAAACACCATATATTTT.

The chain combines TRBV28 with TRBJ1-1; 8 bases map to TRBD1. Germline values: CDR1 MDHEN, CDR2 SYDVKM. Unmatched junction bases numbered 13, after V lost 5 bases and J lost 2 bases. This CDR3 spans 17 amino acids. DNA of the CDR3: TGTGCCAGCAGTCGGAGGACAGGGAATAGTCGAAACACTGAAGCTTTCTTT. Its translation: CASSRRTGNSRNTEAFF. The full variable domain, its missing parts supplied by reference TRBV28 and TRBJ1-1, is DVKVTQSSRYLVKRTGEKVFLECVQDMDHENMFWYRQDPGLGLRLIYFSYDVKMKEKGDIPEGYSVSREKKERFSLILESASTNQTSMYLCASSRRTGNSRNTEAFFGQGTRLTVV.

V gene TRBV28 combines with J gene TRBJ1-2; 7 nucleotides agree with TRBD1. Germline trimming cut 5 bases from V and 4 bases from J; bases unmatched to any gene: 4. The germline V gene encodes CDR1 MDHEN and CDR2 SYDVKM. This CDR3 is built from 13 residues. The CDR3 loop reads CASSQTGLYGYTF. CDR3 DNA sequence: TGTGCCAGCAGTCAGACAGGGCTCTATGGCTACACCTTC.

This clone came up once. V is TRBV5-4 and J is TRBJ2-3; 7 bases are shared with TRBD1. The ends lost 4 bases at V and 1 base at J; junction bases unmatched: 3. The CDR3 runs to 14 residues. Germline V gene data show CDR1 as SGHNT and CDR2 as YYREEE (reference sequence). The CDR3 reads CASSKTGGTDTQYF. CDR3 sequence (DNA): TGTGCCAGCAGCAAAACAGGGGGCACAGATACGCAGTATTTT.

The rearrangement links TRBV10-2 to TRBJ2-5, with D maybe TRBD1 (5 bases). The CDR3 runs 14 residues. CDR1 and CDR2 (germline): WSHSY, SAAADI. V lost 3 bases and J 3 bases, leaving 11 bases between the germline ends. CDR3 sequence (DNA): TGCGCCAGCAGTGACCCAGGGCATGAAGAGACCCAGTACTTC. This codes for CASSDPGHEETQYF.

V gene TRBV7-3 combines with J gene TRBJ1-1; no clear D. The CDR3 has 13 residues. Trimming pared 1 base from V and 1 base from J, leaving 4 bases between. CDR1 and CDR2 (germline): SGHTA, FQGTGA. The CDR3 protein is CASSLSQNTEAFF. CDR3 nucleotides: TGTGCCAGCAGCTTAAGTCAGAACACTGAAGCTTTCTTT.

The V and J genes are TRBV19 and TRBJ2-1; TRBD2 matches at 9 bases. Germline trimming cut 7 bases from V and 6 bases from J; bases unmatched to any gene: 10. Looked up from germline, CDR1 is LNHDA and CDR2 is SQIVND (reference sequence). The CDR3 runs to 15 residues. CDR3: CASNPLGTSFNEQFF. As DNA, the CDR3 is TGTGCCAGTAACCCTCTCGGGACTAGCTTCAATGAGCAGTTCTTC.

A single count supports this clone. V and J are TRBV6-5 and TRBJ2-7; 7 positions match TRBD1. There are 15 residues in the CDR3. Germline V gene lookup returns CDR1 MNHEY and CDR2 SVGAGI. Unmatched junction bases numbered 9, after V lost 6 bases and J lost 1 base. The CDR3 sequence: CASSRDREMSYEQYF. Here the CDR3 DNA reads TGTGCCAGCAGCCGAGACAGGGAAATGTCCTACGAGCAGTACTTC.

The sample holds a few counts of this clone. The V and J genes are TRBV6-4 and TRBJ2-2; D call uncertain. The germline V and J ends were trimmed by 1 base and 4 bases, with 4 bases remaining between them. CDR3 length: 13 residues. Germline CDR1 and CDR2: MRHNA and SNTAGT. This CDR3 reads CASSDFLTGELFF. DNA of the CDR3: TGTGCCAGCAGTGACTTCCTCACCGGGGAGCTGTTTTTT.

CDR3 in DNA: TGTGCCAGCAGCCAAGCGGGGTGGTATTACGAGCAGTACTTC. Amino acid sequence: CASSQAGWYYEQYF. The chain links TRBV14 to TRBJ2-7, with D perhaps TRBD2 (5 bases). CDR1 SGHDN and CDR2 FVKESK come from the germline V gene. With 1 base removed from V and 4 bases from J, the gap between germline ends came to 11 bases. The CDR3 sequence is 14 residues long.

The genes are TRBV4-3 and TRBJ2-7; D gene unclear. The CDR3 contains 16 residues. V was clipped by 2 bases and J by 1 base, with 15 bases between them. Germline-derived CDR1 and CDR2 are LGHNA and YSLEER. The CDR3 protein is CASSQNVLQRSYEQYF. The CDR3 nucleotides read TGCGCCAGCAGCCAAAATGTGCTCCAACGGTCCTACGAGCAGTACTTC.

This chain links TRBV6-1 with TRBJ2-5; D call uncertain. CDR1 is MNHNS, CDR2 SASEGT, per germline. CDR3 length: 11 residues. V shed 7 bases and J shed 5 bases, with 8 bases lying between them. The CDR3 here is CASTSQETQYF. CDR3 sequence (DNA): TGTGCCAGCACGTCTCAGGAGACCCAGTACTTC.

This clone has only a few counts. The chain joins TRBV4-1 to TRBJ1-1, with D uncertain. The CDR3 sequence is 14 residues long. Trimming removed 5 bases from V and 4 bases from J, with 14 bases in between. Germline V gene sequence: CDR1 MGHRA, CDR2 YSYEKL. CDR3 region: CASSIPGVGTEAFF. The DNA of the CDR3 is TGCGCCAGCAGCATCCCGGGAGTAGGCACTGAAGCTTTCTTT.

This sequence joins TRBV7-9 and TRBJ2-2, with 9 bases fitting TRBD2. Per germline, CDR1 SEHNR and CDR2 FQNEAQ (reference sequence). CDR3 size: 18 residues. After removal of 2 bases from V and 4 bases from J, the junction contained 11 bases not matched to a gene. The CDR3 here is CASSLFLVAGVATGELFF. The CDR3 DNA reads as TGTGCCAGCAGCTTATTTTTAGTAGCGGGGGTTGCCACCGGGGAGCTGTTTTTT.

The V and J genes are TRBV4-3 and TRBJ1-2; D gene unclear. This CDR3 has 14 amino acids. In germline, CDR1 is LGHNA, CDR2 YSLEER. Trimming shortened V by 1 base and J by 4 bases, and 10 bases separated the two germline ends. For the CDR3, the DNA is TGCGCCAGCAGCCAAGCAACCGGGAGCTATGGCTACACCTTC. Protein product: CASSQATGSYGYTF.

This clone was detected once. The chain links TRBV2 to TRBJ1-5, with D perhaps matching TRBD1 (5 bases). From germline, CDR1 is SNHLY and CDR2 FYNNEI. Trimming took off 7 bases at V and 0 bases at J, with 10 bases between the two ends. The CDR3 runs to 14 residues. CDR3 sequence reads: CASTKDISNQPQHF. The CDR3, as DNA: TGTGCCAGCACCAAGGACATTAGCAATCAGCCCCAGCATTTT.